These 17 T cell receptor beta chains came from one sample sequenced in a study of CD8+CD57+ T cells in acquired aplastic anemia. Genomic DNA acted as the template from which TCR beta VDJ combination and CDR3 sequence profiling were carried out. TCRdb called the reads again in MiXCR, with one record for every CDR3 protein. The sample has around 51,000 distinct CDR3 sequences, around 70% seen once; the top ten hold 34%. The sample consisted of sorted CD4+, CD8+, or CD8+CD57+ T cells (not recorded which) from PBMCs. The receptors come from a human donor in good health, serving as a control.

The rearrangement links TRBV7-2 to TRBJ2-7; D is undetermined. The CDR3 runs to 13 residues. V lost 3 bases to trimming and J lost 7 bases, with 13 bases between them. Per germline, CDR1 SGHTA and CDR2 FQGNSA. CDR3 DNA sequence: TGTGCCAGCAGCTTGGTTCAGGCGAGAGAGCAGTACTTC. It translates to CASSLVQAREQYF.

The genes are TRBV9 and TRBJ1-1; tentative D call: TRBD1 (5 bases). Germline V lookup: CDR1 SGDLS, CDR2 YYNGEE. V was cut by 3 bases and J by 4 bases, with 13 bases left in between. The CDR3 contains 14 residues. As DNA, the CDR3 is TGTGCCAGCAGCGGGGAGGTGGGGACCACTGAAGCTTTCTTT. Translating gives CASSGEVGTTEAFF.

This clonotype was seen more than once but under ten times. The CDR3 protein is CSVRVEDEQYF. CDR3 in DNA: TGCAGCGTAAGGGTCGAGGACGAGCAGTACTTC. This chain links TRBV29-1 with TRBJ2-7; D not certain. The CDR3 loop spans 11 amino acids. V dropped 6 bases and J dropped 5 bases, with 11 bases sitting between them. The V gene's germline CDR1 is SQVTM and CDR2 ANQGSEA.

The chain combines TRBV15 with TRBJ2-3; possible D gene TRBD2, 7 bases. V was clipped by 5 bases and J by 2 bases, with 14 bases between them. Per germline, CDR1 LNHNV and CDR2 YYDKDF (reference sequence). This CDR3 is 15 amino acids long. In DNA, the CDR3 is TGTGCCACCAGCGTCGCGGCGGGGGCCACAGATACGCAGTATTTT. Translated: CATSVAAGATDTQYF. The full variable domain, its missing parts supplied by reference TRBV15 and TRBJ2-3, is DAMVIQNPRYQVTQFGKPVTLSCSQTLNHNVMYWYQQKSSQAPKLLFHYYDKDFNNEADTPDNFQSRRPNTSFCFLDIRSPGLGDTAMYLCATSVAAGATDTQYFGPGTRLTVL.

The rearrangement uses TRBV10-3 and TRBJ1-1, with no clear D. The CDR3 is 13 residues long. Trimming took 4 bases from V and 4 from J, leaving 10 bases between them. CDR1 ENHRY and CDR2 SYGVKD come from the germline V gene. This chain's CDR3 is CAISATRSTEAFF. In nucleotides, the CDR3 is TGTGCCATCAGTGCCACCCGGAGCACTGAAGCTTTCTTT.

In DNA form, the CDR3 reads TGTGCCAGCAGTGAGTGGGCAGTGACCACTGAAGCTTTCTTT. Residues: CASSEWAVTTEAFF. V gene TRBV2 combines with J gene TRBJ1-1; D is unresolved. Germline V gene data show CDR1 as SNHLY and CDR2 as FYNNEI. V dropped 3 bases and J dropped 4 bases, with 12 bases sitting between them. The CDR3 is 14 residues long.

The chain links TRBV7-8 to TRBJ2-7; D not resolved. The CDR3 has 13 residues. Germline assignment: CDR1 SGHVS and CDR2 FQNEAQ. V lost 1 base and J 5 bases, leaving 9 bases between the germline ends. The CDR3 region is CASSLDRRNEQYF. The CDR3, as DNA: TGTGCCAGCAGCTTAGACCGAAGAAACGAGCAGTACTTC.

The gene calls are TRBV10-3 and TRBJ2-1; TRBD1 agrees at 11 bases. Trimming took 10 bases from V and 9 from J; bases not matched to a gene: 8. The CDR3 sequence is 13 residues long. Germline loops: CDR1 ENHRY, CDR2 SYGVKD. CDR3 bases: TGTGCCAGCGAGACCGGGACAGGGGGTGAGCAGTTCTTC. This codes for CASETGTGGEQFF.

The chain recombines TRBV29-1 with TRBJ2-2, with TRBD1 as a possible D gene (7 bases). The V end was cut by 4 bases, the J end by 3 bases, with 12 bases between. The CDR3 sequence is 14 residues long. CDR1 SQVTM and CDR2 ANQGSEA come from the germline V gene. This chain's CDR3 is CSVVPRGDTGELFF. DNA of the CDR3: TGCAGCGTTGTCCCCAGGGGGGACACCGGGGAGCTGTTTTTT.

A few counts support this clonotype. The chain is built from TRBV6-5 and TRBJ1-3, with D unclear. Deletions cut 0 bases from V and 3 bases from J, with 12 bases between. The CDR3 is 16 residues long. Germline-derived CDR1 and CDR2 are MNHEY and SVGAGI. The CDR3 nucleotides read TGTGCCAGCAGTTACTCAACCAAGTTAGATGGAAACACCATATATTTT. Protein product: CASSYSTKLDGNTIYF.

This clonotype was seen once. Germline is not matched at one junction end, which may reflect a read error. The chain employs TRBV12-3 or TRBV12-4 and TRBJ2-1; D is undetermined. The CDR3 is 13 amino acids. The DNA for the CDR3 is TGTGCCAGCGGTTTAAGTTCCAGCAATGAGCAGTTCTTC. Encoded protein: CASGLSSSNEQFF.

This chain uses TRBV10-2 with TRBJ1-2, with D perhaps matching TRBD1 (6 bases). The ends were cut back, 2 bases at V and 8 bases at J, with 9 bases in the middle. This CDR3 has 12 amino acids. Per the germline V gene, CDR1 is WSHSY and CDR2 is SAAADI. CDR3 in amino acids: CASSEPTGGYTF. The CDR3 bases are TGCGCCAGCAGTGAGCCTACAGGGGGCTACACCTTC.

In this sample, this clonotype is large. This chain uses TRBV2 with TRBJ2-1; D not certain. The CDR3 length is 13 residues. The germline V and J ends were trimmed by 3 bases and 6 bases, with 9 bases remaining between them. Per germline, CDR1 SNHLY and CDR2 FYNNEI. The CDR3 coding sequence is TGTGCCAGCAGTGAGGCAAACGTCAATGAGCAGTTCTTC. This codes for CASSEANVNEQFF.

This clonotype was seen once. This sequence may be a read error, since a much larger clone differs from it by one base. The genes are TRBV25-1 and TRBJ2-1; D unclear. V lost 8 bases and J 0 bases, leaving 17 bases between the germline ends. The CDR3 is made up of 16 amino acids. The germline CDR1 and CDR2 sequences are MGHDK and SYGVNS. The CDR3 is CASSPPLGNSYNEQFF. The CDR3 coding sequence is TGTGCCAGCTCACCACCCTTAGGAAACTCCTACAATGAGCAGTTCTTC.

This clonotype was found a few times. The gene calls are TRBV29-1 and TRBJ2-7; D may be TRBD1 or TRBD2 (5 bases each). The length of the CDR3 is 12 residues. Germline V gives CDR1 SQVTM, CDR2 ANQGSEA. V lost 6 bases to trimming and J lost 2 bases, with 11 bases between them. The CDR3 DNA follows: TGCAGCGTGGGGGACCCTGCCTACGAGCAGTACTTC. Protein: CSVGDPAYEQYF.

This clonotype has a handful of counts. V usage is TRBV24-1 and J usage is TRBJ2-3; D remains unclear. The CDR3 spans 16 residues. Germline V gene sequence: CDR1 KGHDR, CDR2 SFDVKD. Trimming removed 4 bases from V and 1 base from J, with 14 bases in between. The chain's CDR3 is CATSEYGPVGTDTQYF. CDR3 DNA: TGTGCCACCAGTGAGTACGGACCCGTGGGCACAGATACGCAGTATTTT.

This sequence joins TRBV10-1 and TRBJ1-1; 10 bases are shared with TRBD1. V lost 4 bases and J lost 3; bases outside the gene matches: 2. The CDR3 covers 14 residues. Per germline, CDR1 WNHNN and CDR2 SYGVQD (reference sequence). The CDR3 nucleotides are TGCGCCAGCAGTGCCGGGACAGGGGACACTGAAGCTTTCTTT. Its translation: CASSAGTGDTEAFF.